This passage covers 21 T cell receptor beta chains from one sample sequenced in a study of blood T cell repertoires in COVID-19. Using immunoSEQ multiplex PCR, the repertoire was profiled, and TCRdb retains in-frame clones only, with some absent. The sample contains nearly 200,000 clones, more than 70% of which appear only once. The sequencing sample was made of peripheral blood. The receptors stem from a woman aged 40 to 50 who had recovered from COVID-19.

V is TRBV28 and J is TRBJ2-1, with 10 positions matching TRBD2. Germline CDR1 is MDHEN and CDR2 is SYDVKM. V was clipped by 5 bases and J by 5 bases; unmatched bases: 9. The CDR3 spans 16 residues. The DNA for the CDR3 is TGTGCCAGCAGTGCACTACTAGCGGGACCGAACAATGAGCAGTTCTTC. Amino acids: CASSALLAGPNNEQFF.

The chain recombines TRBV5-4 with TRBJ2-7; 7 bases are shared with TRBD1. V shed 0 bases and J 4 bases; nucleotides not matched to a gene: 4. The CDR3 consists of 14 residues. Germline V lookup: CDR1 SGHNT, CDR2 YYREEE (reference sequence). The CDR3 DNA is TGTGCCAGCAGCTTGGTGGGACAGAGTTACGAGCAGTACTTC. Translation gives CASSLVGQSYEQYF.

The rearrangement links TRBV30 to TRBJ1-4, with 8 bases that match TRBD1. The V and J ends lost 3 bases and 4 bases, in that order; junction bases with no gene match: 4. The CDR3 runs 14 residues. Germline lookup yields CDR1 GTSNPN and CDR2 SVGIG (reference sequence). The CDR3 sequence: CAWSRQGINEKLFF. CDR3 in DNA: TGTGCCTGGAGCCGACAGGGGATTAATGAAAAACTGTTTTTT.

This rearrangement joins TRBV7-9 to TRBJ2-2; 12 bases are a match to TRBD2. Trimming cost V 6 bases and J 0 bases; bases outside gene matches: 2. Germline V lookup: CDR1 SEHNR, CDR2 FQNEAQ (reference sequence). The CDR3 contains 16 residues. The CDR3: CASRRTSGTNTGELFF. CDR3 bases: TGTGCCAGCAGGCGGACTAGCGGGACGAACACCGGGGAGCTGTTTTTT. Filled out from reference TRBV7-9 and TRBJ2-2, the complete variable domain reads DTGVSQNPRHKITKRGQNVTFRCDPISEHNRLYWYRQTLGQGPEFLTYFQNEAQLEKSRLLSDRFSAERPKGSFSTLEIQRTEQGDSAMYLCASRRTSGTNTGELFFGEGSRLTVL.

The chain links TRBV6-5 to TRBJ2-7, with no clear D. This CDR3 has 16 residues. The V end was cut by 0 bases, the J end by 4 bases, with 16 bases between. Germline lookup yields CDR1 MNHEY and CDR2 SVGAGI. The CDR3 DNA reads TGTGCCAGCAGTTACTCAATTAACGGTGATAAGTACGAGCAGTACTTC. Translated, it gives CASSYSINGDKYEQYF.

A single count supports this clone. The J gene is TRBJ2-1, the V gene TRBV18; TRBD1 aligns across 11 bases. Per germline, CDR1 KGHSH and CDR2 LQKENI. CDR3 length: 15 amino acids. Losses at the gene ends were 6 bases for V and 3 bases for J; bases not matched to a gene: 4. The CDR3 DNA reads TGTGCCAGCTCCAAGGGACAGGGGGTCTACAATGAGCAGTTCTTC. This gives the protein CASSKGQGVYNEQFF.

This clone was counted once. The gene calls are TRBV28 and TRBJ2-1; 12 nucleotides line up with TRBD2. The V gene's germline CDR1 is MDHEN and CDR2 SYDVKM. The V and J ends lost 4 bases and 7 bases, in that order; junction bases with no gene match: 8. This CDR3 has 16 amino acids. In DNA form, the CDR3 reads TGTGCCAGCAGTTCTCTAGCGGGAGGGCCAAGGAATGAGCAGTTCTTC. Translated, it gives CASSSLAGGPRNEQFF.

The J gene is TRBJ2-7, the V gene TRBV7-9, with 8 bases that match TRBD1. J was trimmed by 1 base and V by 4 bases; bases with no gene match: 6. The V gene's germline CDR1 is SEHNR and CDR2 FQNEAQ (reference sequence). The length of the CDR3 is 15 residues. The CDR3 spells CASSSSWDRSYEQYF. CDR3 DNA sequence: TGTGCCAGCAGCTCGTCCTGGGACAGGTCCTACGAGCAGTACTTC.

J is TRBJ2-7 and V is TRBV19; D not resolved. Per germline, CDR1 LNHDA and CDR2 SQIVND (reference sequence). This CDR3 spans 14 amino acids. With 7 bases removed from V and 2 bases from J, the gap between germline ends came to 15 bases. The CDR3 coding sequence is TGTGCCAGTAAGGTGGGCGAGTCGACCTACGAGCAGTACTTC. It codes for CASKVGESTYEQYF.

The sample holds one count of this clone. This sequence joins TRBV27 and TRBJ2-1; TRBD2 matches 10 bases. V shed 1 base and J 0 bases; nucleotides not matched to a gene: 6. The CDR3 covers 18 residues. Per germline, CDR1 MNHEY and CDR2 SMNVEV (reference sequence). CDR3: CASSLFGLAVSSYNEQFF. DNA of the CDR3: TGTGCCAGCAGTTTATTTGGACTAGCGGTTAGCTCCTACAATGAGCAGTTCTTC.

This clone was seen ten or more times. V usage is TRBV19 and J usage is TRBJ2-7; 11 bases map to TRBD2. This CDR3 has 15 amino acids. V was pared by 3 bases and J by 2 bases, with 3 bases of the junction left unmatched. CDR1 LNHDA and CDR2 SQIVND come from the germline V gene (reference sequence). The CDR3 here is CASSMTSGNPYEQYF. As DNA, the CDR3 is TGTGCCAGTAGTATGACTAGCGGGAACCCCTACGAGCAGTACTTC.

V usage is TRBV27 and J usage is TRBJ2-1; 10 positions match TRBD2. Trimming cost V 5 bases and J 5 bases; bases outside gene matches: 15. CDR1 and CDR2 (germline): MNHEY, SMNVEV (reference sequence). The CDR3 length is 18 residues. CDR3 DNA sequence: TGTGCCAGCAGTCCTGGCGGAGCTAGCGGGAGATCGGACAATGAGCAGTTCTTC. It yields the protein CASSPGGASGRSDNEQFF.

This clone is a singleton in its sample. The V gene is TRBV27, the J gene TRBJ1-1; D perhaps matches TRBD1 (5 bases). With 2 bases removed from V and 5 bases from J, the gap between germline ends came to 15 bases. Germline assignment: CDR1 MNHEY and CDR2 SMNVEV (reference sequence). This CDR3 is built from 15 residues. The CDR3 region is CASSLGANLMTEAFF. In DNA form, the CDR3 reads TGTGCCAGCAGTTTAGGGGCGAACCTTATGACTGAAGCTTTCTTT.

This clone was counted once. The chain employs TRBV5-8 and TRBJ2-3, with 8 bases aligning to TRBD1. In germline, CDR1 is SGHTS, CDR2 YDEGEE. The CDR3 spans 14 residues. The V and J ends lost 4 bases and 4 bases, in that order; junction bases with no gene match: 5. Here the CDR3 reads CASSTGQGPDTQYF. As DNA, the CDR3 is TGTGCCAGCAGCACTGGACAGGGACCAGATACGCAGTATTTT.

This clone was counted once. The J gene is TRBJ2-7, the V gene TRBV2, with 10 nucleotides matching TRBD2. CDR1 is SNHLY, CDR2 FYNNEI, per germline. Trimming took 7 bases from V and 2 from J; bases not matched to a gene: 5. The CDR3 is 14 amino acids. The CDR3 nucleotides read TGTGCCAGCACCGTAACTAGCGGGGCCTACGAGCAGTACTTC. As protein: CASTVTSGAYEQYF.

This clone was picked up a small number of times. V and J are TRBV5-5 and TRBJ2-7; TRBD1 matches 8 bases. CDR3 length: 15 residues. The trim removed 3 bases at V and 2 bases at J, leaving 7 bases unmatched. Germline CDR1 reads SGHKS; CDR2 reads YYEKEE (reference sequence). Here the CDR3 DNA reads TGTGCCAGCAGCTCCGCCGGGACAGGCGCCTACGAGCAGTACTTC. Translated, it gives CASSSAGTGAYEQYF.

The V call is TRBV18, the J call TRBJ1-2; TRBD1 might be the D (5 bases). V was trimmed by 8 bases and J by 8 bases, leaving 27 bases between them. CDR3 length equals 16 residues. Germline V lookup: CDR1 KGHSH, CDR2 LQKENI. The CDR3 DNA sequence: TGTGCCAGCCGGGGGGACGGAGTCTTTCAAACAAGGGGCTACACCTTC. Protein: CASRGDGVFQTRGYTF. The full variable domain, in which reference TRBV18 and TRBJ1-2 provide the parts outside the CDR3, is NAGVMQNPRHLVRRRGQEARLRCSPMKGHSHVYWYRQLPEEGLKFMVYLQKENIIDESGMPKERFSAEFPKEGPSILRIQQVVRGDSAAYFCASRGDGVFQTRGYTFGSGTRLTVV.

The rearrangement joins TRBV19 to TRBJ2-7, with 7 bases aligning to TRBD2. Germline values: CDR1 LNHDA, CDR2 SQIVND (reference sequence). The V and J ends lost 2 bases and 3 bases, in that order; junction bases with no gene match: 4. The CDR3 has 14 residues. The CDR3 sequence is CASSIRSSGYEQYF. The CDR3 bases are TGTGCCAGTAGTATACGGTCTAGCGGCTACGAGCAGTACTTC.

The genes are TRBV4-3 and TRBJ1-4; D remains ambiguous. Trimming left V 0 bases short and J 10 bases short, with 12 bases between. From germline, CDR1 is LGHNA and CDR2 YSLEER. This CDR3 region has 14 residues. The CDR3 nucleotides are TGCGCCAGCAGCCAAGATATCCCGAGTGGAAAACTGTTTTTT. Translating gives CASSQDIPSGKLFF.

The rearrangement uses TRBV27 and TRBJ1-6, with a possible D match to TRBD1 (5 bases). The CDR3 is 18 residues long. Germline-derived CDR1 and CDR2 are MNHEY and SMNVEV (reference sequence). V was pared by 5 bases and J by 2 bases, with 19 bases between. The CDR3 region has the DNA TGTGCCAGCAGTCTAAACCCCGGGGGGTTCACCTATAATTCACCCCTCCACTTT. This sequence encodes CASSLNPGGFTYNSPLHF.

The rearrangement joins TRBV6-5 to TRBJ2-1; D perhaps matches TRBD1 (6 bases). Germline V gene sequence: CDR1 MNHEY, CDR2 SVGAGI. The CDR3 extends over 14 amino acids. Trimming took 2 bases from V and 7 from J, leaving 12 bases between them. CDR3 coding DNA: TGTGCCAGCAGTTACCCTGGGACAAGAAATGAGCAGTTCTTC. It specifies CASSYPGTRNEQFF.